The present entry profiles one TCR beta chain with its context. The antigen remains undetermined. This sample is part of a study of post-analysis software for immune sequencing data. The overall study: Both relapsing-remitting and secondary progressive multiple sclerosis featured among the disease courses, as did progressive-relapsing multiple sclerosis.

Whole-study findings and limits: The F measure placed samples prepared in the same batch into strongly shared clusters. People with multiple sclerosis had a significantly lower normalized Chao1 diversity than controls did. Roughly five TRBV segments appeared more often in patients than in controls, and TRBV5-6, TRBV5-1 and TRBV20-1 were among these.

The germline CDR1 and CDR2 sequences are DFQATT and SNEGSKA (reference sequence). This CDR3 region has 17 residues. The J segment lost 6 bases and the V segment lost 5 bases, leaving 19 bases of the junction unmatched. The TCR beta cDNA libraries carried unique molecular identifiers. The yield from about 1 to 10 million T cells was 500,000 or so cDNA molecules in total. A single record per CDR3 protein comes from TCRdb applying MiXCR to the PCR reads. The sample yields 250,000 to 300,000 distinct CDR3 sequences, just over 35% seen once. The specimen sequenced was blood. The chain has TRBV20-1 and TRBJ2-3; 8 positions match TRBD1. The source of this sequence is a girl aged 10 to 17 with multiple sclerosis. The chain's CDR3 is CSALTTGTGLFRDTQYF. The CDR3 DNA reads as TGCAGTGCTCTCACGACCGGGACAGGCTTGTTTCGGGATACGCAGTATTTT.